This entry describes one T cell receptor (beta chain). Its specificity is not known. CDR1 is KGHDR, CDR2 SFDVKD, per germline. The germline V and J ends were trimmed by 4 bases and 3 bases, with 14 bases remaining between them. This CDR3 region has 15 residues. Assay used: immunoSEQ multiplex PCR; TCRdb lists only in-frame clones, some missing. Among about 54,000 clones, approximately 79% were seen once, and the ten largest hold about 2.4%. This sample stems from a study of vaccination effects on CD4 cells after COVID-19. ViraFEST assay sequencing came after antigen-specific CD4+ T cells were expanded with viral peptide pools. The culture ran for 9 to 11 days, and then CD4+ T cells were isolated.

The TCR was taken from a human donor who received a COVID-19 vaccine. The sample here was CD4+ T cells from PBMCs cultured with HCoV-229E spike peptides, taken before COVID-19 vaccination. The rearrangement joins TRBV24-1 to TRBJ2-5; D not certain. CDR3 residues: CATSEPAVGKETQYF. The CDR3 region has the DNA TGTGCCACCAGTGAGCCCGCCGTGGGTAAAGAGACCCAGTACTTC.